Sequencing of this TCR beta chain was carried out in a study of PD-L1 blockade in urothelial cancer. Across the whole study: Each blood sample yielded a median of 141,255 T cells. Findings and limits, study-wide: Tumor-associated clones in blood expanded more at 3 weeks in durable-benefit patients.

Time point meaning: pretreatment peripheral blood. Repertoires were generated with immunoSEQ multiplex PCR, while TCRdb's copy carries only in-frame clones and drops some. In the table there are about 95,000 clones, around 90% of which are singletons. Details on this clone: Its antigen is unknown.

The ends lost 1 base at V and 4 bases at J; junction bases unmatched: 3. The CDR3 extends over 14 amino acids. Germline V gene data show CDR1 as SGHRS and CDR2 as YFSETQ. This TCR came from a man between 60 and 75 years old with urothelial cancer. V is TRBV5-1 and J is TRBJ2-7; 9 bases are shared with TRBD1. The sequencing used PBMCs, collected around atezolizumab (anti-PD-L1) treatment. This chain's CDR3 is CASSLTGGVYEQYF. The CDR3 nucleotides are TGCGCCAGCAGCTTGACAGGGGGCGTATACGAGCAGTACTTC.